A few counts support the clone carrying this TCR beta chain. One entry per CDR3 protein results from TCRdb running MiXCR on the RT-PCR reads. The table includes roughly 650,000 distinct CDR3 sequences, roughly 15% detected once. This CDR3 contains 15 residues. Germline V gene data show CDR1 as SNHLY and CDR2 as FYNNEI. V trimming: 7 bases; J trimming: 0 bases; junction bases outside the gene matches: 9. This record belongs to a study of response to subunit inactivated influenza vaccine. This chain connects TRBV2 to TRBJ2-7; 7 bases align to TRBD1. Here the sequenced sample was PBMCs from blood, taken around 15 days before vaccination. This clonotype originated in a man aged 50 to 59 who received an inactivated influenza vaccine. Here the CDR3 reads CASTRNRGSSYEQYF. CDR3 sequence (DNA): TGTGCCAGCACAAGGAACAGGGGATCCTCCTACGAGCAGTACTTC. Complete variable domain (other parts from reference TRBV2 and TRBJ2-7): EPEVTQTPSHQVTQMGQEVILRCVPISNHLYFYWYRQILGQKVEFLVSFYNNEISEKSEIFDDQFSVERPDGSNFTLKIRSTKLEDSAMYFCASTRNRGSSYEQYFGPGTRLTVT.